The source of this T cell receptor (beta chain) is a study of T cell repertoires in cytomegalovirus infection. As for the study in general: Matching HLA type and CMV infection were both indicated by public TCR beta signatures. Study outcomes and limitations: CMV-specific TCR beta clonotypes restricted by HLA-C dominated the ex vivo response.

Via MiXCR, TCRdb re-called the reads, giving one row per CDR3 protein. The table records about 180,000 distinct CDR3 sequences, 17% of them present only once. This CDR3 is 14 amino acids long. The V end lost 7 bases, the J end lost 0 bases, and 10 bases lay between the germline ends. This clonotype appeared many times. Its antigen is undetermined. This receptor was obtained from a human donor in good health (CMV status not recorded). Some clones in this sample may be carry-over from other donors' samples. The chain recombines TRBV12-3 or TRBV12-4 with TRBJ1-3; D is uncertain. The sequencing input was CD8+ T cells from PBMCs. The DNA for the CDR3 is TGTGCCAGCACCGGACGGATCTCTGGAAACACCATATATTTT. This translates into CASTGRISGNTIYF.